The present T cell receptor (beta chain) was sequenced within a study of blood T cells in healthy people across ages. This CDR3 contains 14 residues. Deletions cut 1 base from V and 9 bases from J, with 15 bases between. Germline V lookup: CDR1 MGHDK, CDR2 SYGVNS. Primed by a sample-barcoded 5' primer and a J-beta primer mix, a second PCR proceeded for 7 to 11 cycles. TCRdb re-called the 5' RACE reads with MiXCR, one entry per CDR3 protein. The sample carries approximately 290,000 distinct CDR3 sequences, roughly 26% recorded once. This clonotype was picked up a small number of times. Sequenced: blood. The TCR comes from a woman aged 65 to 85 in good health. The chain recombines TRBV25-1 with TRBJ1-2, with D possibly being TRBD1 (6 bases). CDR3 DNA sequence: TGTGCCAGCAGTGAATCCGGGGGCGCGGTCCGCTACACCTTC. The encoded protein is CASSESGGAVRYTF.